This T cell receptor (beta chain) comes out of a study of post-analysis software for immune sequencing data. About the study: Recorded subtypes: relapsing-remitting, secondary progressive, progressive-relapsing; some patients unannotated.

This clonotype occurred many times. Its antigen is unidentified. Germline V gene data show CDR1 as MNHEY and CDR2 as SVGEGT. The trim removed 4 bases at V and 6 bases at J, leaving 9 bases unmatched. The CDR3 totals 15 residues. Study observations and caveats: Strong co-clustering by F measure linked samples that shared a preparation batch. Patients with multiple sclerosis recorded significantly lower normalized Chao1 diversity than controls, the study found. TRBV segments more frequent in patients than in controls numbered a few and included TRBV5-6, TRBV5-1 and TRBV20-1.

Incorporated into the TCR beta cDNA libraries were unique molecular identifiers, which served to reduce PCR and sequencing biases. TCRdb analysed the PCR reads with MiXCR anew, one entry per CDR3 protein. This table has over 150,000 distinct CDR3 sequences, 30% appearing once. The sample comprised blood. This chain uses TRBV6-2 or TRBV6-3 with TRBJ2-1; the match to TRBD2 covers 7 bases. The TCR was taken from a girl aged 5-17 years with multiple sclerosis. CDR3: CASSLAGINFNEQFF. In DNA form, the CDR3 reads TGTGCCAGCAGTTTAGCGGGTATAAACTTCAATGAGCAGTTCTTC.